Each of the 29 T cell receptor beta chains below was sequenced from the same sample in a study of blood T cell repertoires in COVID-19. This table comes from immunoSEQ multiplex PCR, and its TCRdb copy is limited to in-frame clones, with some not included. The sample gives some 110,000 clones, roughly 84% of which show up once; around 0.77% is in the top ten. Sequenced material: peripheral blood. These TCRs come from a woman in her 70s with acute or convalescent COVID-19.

CDR3: CASRPPGDTQYF. CDR3 sequence (DNA): TGTGCCAGTAGACCCCCGGGAGATACGCAGTATTTT. The V and J genes are TRBV19 and TRBJ2-3; D gene ambiguous. V lost 6 bases and J lost 5, with 9 bases in between. Germline CDR1 and CDR2: LNHDA and SQIVND (reference sequence). The CDR3 sequence is 12 residues long.

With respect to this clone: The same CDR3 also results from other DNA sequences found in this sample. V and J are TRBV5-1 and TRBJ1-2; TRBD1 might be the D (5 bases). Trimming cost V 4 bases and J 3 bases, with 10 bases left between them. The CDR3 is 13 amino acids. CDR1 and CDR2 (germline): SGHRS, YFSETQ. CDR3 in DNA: TGCGCCAGCAGCATCGACAGAGACTATGGCTACACCTTC. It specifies CASSIDRDYGYTF.

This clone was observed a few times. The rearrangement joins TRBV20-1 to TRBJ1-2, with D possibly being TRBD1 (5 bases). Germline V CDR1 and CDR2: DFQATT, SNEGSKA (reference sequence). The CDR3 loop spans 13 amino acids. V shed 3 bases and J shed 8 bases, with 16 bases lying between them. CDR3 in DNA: TGCAGTGCTAGTAATGGACACTACCAGGGCTACACCTTC. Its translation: CSASNGHYQGYTF.

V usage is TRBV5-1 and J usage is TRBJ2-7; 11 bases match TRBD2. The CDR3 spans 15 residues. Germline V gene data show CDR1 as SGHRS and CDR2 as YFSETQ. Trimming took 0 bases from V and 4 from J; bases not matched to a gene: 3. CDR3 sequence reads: CASSLGLAGFYEQYF. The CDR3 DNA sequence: TGCGCCAGCAGCTTGGGACTAGCGGGATTTTACGAGCAGTACTTC.

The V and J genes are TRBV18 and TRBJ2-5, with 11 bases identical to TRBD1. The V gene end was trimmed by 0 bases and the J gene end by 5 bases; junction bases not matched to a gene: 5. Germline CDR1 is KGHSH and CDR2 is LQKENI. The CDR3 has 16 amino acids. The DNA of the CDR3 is TGTGCCAGCTCACCACCGGGACAGGGGGAGGGGGAGACCCAGTACTTC. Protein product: CASSPPGQGEGETQYF.

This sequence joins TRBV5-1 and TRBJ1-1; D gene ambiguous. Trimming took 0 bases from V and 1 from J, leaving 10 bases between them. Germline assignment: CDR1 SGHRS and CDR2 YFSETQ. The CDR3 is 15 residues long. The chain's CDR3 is CASSLAGRRNTEAFF. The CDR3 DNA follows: TGCGCCAGCAGCTTGGCGGGGAGAAGGAACACTGAAGCTTTCTTT.

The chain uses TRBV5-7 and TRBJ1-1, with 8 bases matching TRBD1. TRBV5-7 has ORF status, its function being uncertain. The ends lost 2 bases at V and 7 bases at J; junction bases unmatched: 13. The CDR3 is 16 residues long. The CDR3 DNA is TGTGCCAGCAGCTTACCGGGACAGGCCTCAAGGGATGAAGCTTTCTTT. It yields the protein CASSLPGQASRDEAFF.

The CDR3 sequence: CASSDRQGTFNQPQHF. The CDR3 DNA sequence: TGTGCCAGCAGTGACCGACAGGGGACTTTCAATCAGCCCCAGCATTTT. The V and J genes are TRBV6-2 or TRBV6-3 and TRBJ1-5, with 8 bases aligning to TRBD1. V lost 5 bases, J lost 3 bases, and 9 bases stayed unmatched. The CDR3 length is 16 residues. Germline CDR1 and CDR2: MNHEY and SVGEGT.

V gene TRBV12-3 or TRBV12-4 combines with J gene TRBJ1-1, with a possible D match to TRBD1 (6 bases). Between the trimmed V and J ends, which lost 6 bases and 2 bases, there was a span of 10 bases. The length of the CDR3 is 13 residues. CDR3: CASSPGTNTEAFF. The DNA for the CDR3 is TGTGCCAGCAGCCCCGGGACAAACACTGAAGCTTTCTTT.

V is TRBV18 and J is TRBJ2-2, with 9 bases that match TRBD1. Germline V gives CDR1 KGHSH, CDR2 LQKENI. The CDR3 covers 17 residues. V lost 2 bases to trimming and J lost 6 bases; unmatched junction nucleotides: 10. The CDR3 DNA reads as TGTGCCAGCTCACCAATATCGGGACAGGGAAATTCCGGGGAGCTGTTTTTT. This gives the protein CASSPISGQGNSGELFF.

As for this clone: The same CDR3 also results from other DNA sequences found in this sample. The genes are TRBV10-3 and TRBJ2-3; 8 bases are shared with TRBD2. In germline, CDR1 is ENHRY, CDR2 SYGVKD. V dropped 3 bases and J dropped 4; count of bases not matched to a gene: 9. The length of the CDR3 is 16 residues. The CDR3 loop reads CAISEGTPGGADTQYF. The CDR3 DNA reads TGTGCCATCAGTGAAGGGACTCCCGGGGGGGCAGATACGCAGTATTTT.

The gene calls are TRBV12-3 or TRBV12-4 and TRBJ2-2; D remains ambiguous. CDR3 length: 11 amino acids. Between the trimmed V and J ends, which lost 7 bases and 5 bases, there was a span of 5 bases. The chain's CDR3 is CASTMTGELFF. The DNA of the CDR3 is TGTGCCAGCACCATGACCGGGGAGCTGTTTTTT.

CDR3 in amino acids: CASRAQGANYGYTF. Written as DNA, the CDR3 is TGTGCCAGTAGAGCACAGGGAGCTAACTATGGCTACACCTTC. The chain employs TRBV19 and TRBJ1-2, with a tentative D call TRBD1 (6 bases). Per germline, CDR1 LNHDA and CDR2 SQIVND (reference sequence). The CDR3 has 14 residues. Trimming took off 6 bases at V and 0 bases at J, with 11 bases between the two ends.

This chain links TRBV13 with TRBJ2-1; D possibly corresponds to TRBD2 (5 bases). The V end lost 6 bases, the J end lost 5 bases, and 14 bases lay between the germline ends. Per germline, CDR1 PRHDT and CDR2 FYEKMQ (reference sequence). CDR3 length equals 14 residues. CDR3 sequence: CASSRIATDNEQFF. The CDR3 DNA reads TGTGCCAGCAGTCGAATAGCGACCGACAATGAGCAGTTCTTC. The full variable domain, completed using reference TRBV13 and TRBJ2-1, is AAGVIQSPRHLIKEKRETATLKCYPIPRHDTVYWYQQGPGQDPQFLISFYEKMQSDKGSIPDRFSAQQFSDYHSELNMSSLELGDSALYFCASSRIATDNEQFFGPGTRLTVL.

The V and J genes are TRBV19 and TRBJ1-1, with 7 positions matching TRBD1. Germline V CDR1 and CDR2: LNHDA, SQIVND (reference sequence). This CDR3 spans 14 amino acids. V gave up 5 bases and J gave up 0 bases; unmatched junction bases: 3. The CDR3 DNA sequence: TGTGCCAGTAGTCCGGGACAGTTGAACACTGAAGCTTTCTTT. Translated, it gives CASSPGQLNTEAFF.

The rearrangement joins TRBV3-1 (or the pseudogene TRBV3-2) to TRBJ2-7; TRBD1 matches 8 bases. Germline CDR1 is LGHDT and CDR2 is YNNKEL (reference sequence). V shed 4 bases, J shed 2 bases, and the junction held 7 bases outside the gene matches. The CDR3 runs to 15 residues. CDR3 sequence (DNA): TGTGCCAGCAGCCGCGCCGGGACAGGCCCCTACGAGCAGTACTTC. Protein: CASSRAGTGPYEQYF.

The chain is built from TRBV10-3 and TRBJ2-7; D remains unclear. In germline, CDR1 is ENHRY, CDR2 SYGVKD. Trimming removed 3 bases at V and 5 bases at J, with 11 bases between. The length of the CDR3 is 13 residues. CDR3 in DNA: TGTGCCATCAGTGACCCGAAACGAGACGAGCAGTACTTC. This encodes CAISDPKRDEQYF.

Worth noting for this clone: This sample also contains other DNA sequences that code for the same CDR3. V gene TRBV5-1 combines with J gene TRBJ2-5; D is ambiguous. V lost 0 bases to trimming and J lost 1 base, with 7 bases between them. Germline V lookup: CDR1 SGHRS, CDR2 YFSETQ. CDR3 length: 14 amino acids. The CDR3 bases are TGCGCCAGCAGCTTGGGCGGATCCCAAGAGACCCAGTACTTC. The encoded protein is CASSLGGSQETQYF.

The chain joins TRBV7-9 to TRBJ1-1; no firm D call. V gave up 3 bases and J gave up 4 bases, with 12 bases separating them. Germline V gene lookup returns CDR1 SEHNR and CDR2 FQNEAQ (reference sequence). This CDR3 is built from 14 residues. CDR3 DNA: TGTGCCAGCAGCTTGATTGGGGAGGGCACTGAAGCTTTCTTT. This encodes CASSLIGEGTEAFF.

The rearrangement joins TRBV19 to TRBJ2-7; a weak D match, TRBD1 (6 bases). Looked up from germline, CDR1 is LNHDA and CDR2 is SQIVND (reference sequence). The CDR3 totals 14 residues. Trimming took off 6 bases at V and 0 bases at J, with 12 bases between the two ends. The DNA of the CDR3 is TGTGCCAGTAGCCCCCAGGGGCTCTCCTACGAGCAGTACTTC. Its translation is CASSPQGLSYEQYF.

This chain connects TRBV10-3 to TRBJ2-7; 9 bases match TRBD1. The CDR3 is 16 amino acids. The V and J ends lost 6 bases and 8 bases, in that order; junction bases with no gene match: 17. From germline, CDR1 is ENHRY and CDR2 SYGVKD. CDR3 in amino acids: CAISGTGTGQGQKQYF. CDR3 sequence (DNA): TGTGCCATCAGCGGGACCGGGACAGGGCAGGGTCAGAAGCAGTACTTC.

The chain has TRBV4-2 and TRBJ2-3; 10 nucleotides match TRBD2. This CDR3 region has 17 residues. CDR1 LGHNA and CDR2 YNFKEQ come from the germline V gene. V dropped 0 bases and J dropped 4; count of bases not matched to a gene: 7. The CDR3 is CASSQESGLAVSDTQYF. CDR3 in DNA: TGTGCCAGCAGCCAAGAATCAGGACTAGCGGTTTCAGATACGCAGTATTTT.

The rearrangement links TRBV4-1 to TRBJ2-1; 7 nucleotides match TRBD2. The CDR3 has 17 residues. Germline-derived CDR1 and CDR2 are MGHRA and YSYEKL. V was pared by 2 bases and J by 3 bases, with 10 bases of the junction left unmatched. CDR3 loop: CASSQSLAVYRYNEQFF. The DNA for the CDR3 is TGCGCCAGCAGCCAATCCCTAGCGGTCTACCGCTACAATGAGCAGTTCTTC.

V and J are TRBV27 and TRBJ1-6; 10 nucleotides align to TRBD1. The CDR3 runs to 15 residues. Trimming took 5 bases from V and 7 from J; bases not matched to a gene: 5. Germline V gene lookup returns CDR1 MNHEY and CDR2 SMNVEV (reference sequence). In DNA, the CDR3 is TGTGCCAGCAGTAGATGGACAGGGGGGAATTCACCCCTCCACTTT. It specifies CASSRWTGGNSPLHF.

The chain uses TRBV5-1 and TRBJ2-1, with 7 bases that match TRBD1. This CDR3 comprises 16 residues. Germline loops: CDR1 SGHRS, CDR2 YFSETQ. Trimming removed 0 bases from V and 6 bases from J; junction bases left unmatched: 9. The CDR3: CASSLEGTVVPNEQFF. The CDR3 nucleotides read TGCGCCAGCAGCTTGGAGGGGACAGTTGTACCCAATGAGCAGTTCTTC. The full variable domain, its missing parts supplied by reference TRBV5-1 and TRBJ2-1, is KAGVTQTPRYLIKTRGQQVTLSCSPISGHRSVSWYQQTPGQGLQFLFEYFSETQRNKGNFPGRFSGRQFSNSRSEMNVSTLELGDSALYLCASSLEGTVVPNEQFFGPGTRLTVL.

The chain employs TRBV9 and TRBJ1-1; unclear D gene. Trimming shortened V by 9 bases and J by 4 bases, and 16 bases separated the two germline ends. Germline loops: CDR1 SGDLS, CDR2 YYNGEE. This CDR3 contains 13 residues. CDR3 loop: CATRGSKGTEAFF. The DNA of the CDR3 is TGTGCCACGAGAGGGAGTAAGGGCACTGAAGCTTTCTTT.

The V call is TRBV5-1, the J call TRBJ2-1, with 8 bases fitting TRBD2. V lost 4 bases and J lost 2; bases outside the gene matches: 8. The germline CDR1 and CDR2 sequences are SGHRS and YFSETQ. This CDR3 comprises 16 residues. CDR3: CASSLLPGLAYNEQFF. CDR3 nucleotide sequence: TGCGCCAGCAGCCTCTTACCGGGACTAGCCTACAATGAGCAGTTCTTC.

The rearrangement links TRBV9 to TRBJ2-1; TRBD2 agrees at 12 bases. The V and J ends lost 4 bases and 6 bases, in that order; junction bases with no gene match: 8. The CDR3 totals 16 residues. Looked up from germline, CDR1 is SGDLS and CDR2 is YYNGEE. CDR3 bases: TGTGCCAGCAGCCCCCGAACTAGCGGGGGGCCCAATGAGCAGTTCTTC. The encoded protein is CASSPRTSGGPNEQFF.

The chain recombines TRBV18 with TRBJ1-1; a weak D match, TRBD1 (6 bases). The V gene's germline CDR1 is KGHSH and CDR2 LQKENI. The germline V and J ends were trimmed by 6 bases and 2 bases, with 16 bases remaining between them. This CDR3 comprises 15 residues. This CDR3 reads CASSYRDRDNTEAFF. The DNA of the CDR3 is TGTGCCAGCTCGTACAGGGATAGAGACAACACTGAAGCTTTCTTT.